What follows is one TCR beta chain and its context. Antigen specificity is unknown. This sample is drawn from a study of shared clonotypes between healthy human individuals. Whole-study findings and limits: Naive subsets typically showed greater estimated richness than memory subsets. Only blood underwent sampling, and tissue repertoires likely differ. The donor pool, a small one, limited the genetic and exposure-history diversity represented.

The germline V gene has CDR1 MNHNS and CDR2 SASEGT. This CDR3 contains 16 residues. V was trimmed by 2 bases and J by 4 bases, leaving 17 bases between them. In the original workflow: ImmunoSEQ only sent back junction sequences with no quality scores, so filtering was done differently. Clones were read by immunoSEQ multiplex PCR, and TCRdb kept only the in-frame ones, dropping some. From that table come the V and J calls and clone size; the DNA was used to work out D and trimming. The sample consists of approximately 2.4 million clones, approximately 96% of them appearing once. Sequencing was performed on naive CD4+ T cells sorted from blood. Noted subset: CD45RA+ positively selected. The V gene is TRBV6-1, the J gene TRBJ1-2; tentative D call: TRBD1 (5 bases). This TCR was recovered from a man younger than 35 in good health. CDR3 nucleotide sequence: TGTGCCAGCAGTGAAAGCCGCCTGGGGGGTGGCTATGGCTACACCTTC. The encoded protein is CASSESRLGGGYGYTF.